The T cell receptor beta chain described here comes from a study of blood T cell repertoires in COVID-19. On the study more broadly: From T cells, B-cell-depleted T cells, or PBMCs came the material, which was cDNA or gDNA.

Germline-derived CDR1 and CDR2 are SGHDT and YYEEEE. Trimming removed 4 bases from V and 10 bases from J; junction bases left unmatched: 13. This CDR3 is built from 15 residues. Categorization into cohorts depended on clinical history that participants reported. In the original processing: By means of reference gene primer amplification, nucleated cell counts were estimated. Clones were sequenced by immunoSEQ multiplex PCR, and TCRdb holds only the in-frame ones, with some missing. Clonal size and the V and J genes are those of that table, whereas D and trimming came from the DNA. In the table there are about 300,000 clones, more than 75% of which are singletons.

This clonotype was sampled from a young woman who had recovered from COVID-19. Material for sequencing was PBMCs or T cells enriched from blood (not recorded which). The rearrangement links TRBV5-6 to TRBJ2-1; 8 bases match TRBD1. CDR3 loop: CASSPGTGLYSEQFF. The CDR3 bases are TGTGCCAGCAGCCCAGGGACAGGCCTCTACAGCGAGCAGTTCTTC.